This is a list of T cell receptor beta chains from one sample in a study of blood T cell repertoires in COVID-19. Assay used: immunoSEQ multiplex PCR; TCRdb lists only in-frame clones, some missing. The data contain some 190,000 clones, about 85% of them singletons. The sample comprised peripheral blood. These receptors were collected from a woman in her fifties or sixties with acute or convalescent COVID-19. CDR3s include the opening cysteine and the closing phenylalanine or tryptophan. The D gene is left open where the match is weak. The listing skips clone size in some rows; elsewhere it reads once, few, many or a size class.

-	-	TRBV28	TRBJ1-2	CASSFPLTQGWYGYTF	TGTGCCAGCAGTTTCCCGCTGACACAGGGCTGGTATGGCTACACCTTC
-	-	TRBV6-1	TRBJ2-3	CASSEALGDTQYF	TGTGCCAGCAGTGAAGCGCTCGGGGATACGCAGTATTTT
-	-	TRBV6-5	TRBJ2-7	CASTQGAPTYEQYF	TGTGCCAGCACCCAAGGGGCGCCTACCTACGAGCAGTACTTC
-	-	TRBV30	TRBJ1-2	CAWRSYFEDGYTF	TGTGCCTGGAGATCATATTTCGAGGATGGCTACACCTTC
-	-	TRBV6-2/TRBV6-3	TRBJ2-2	CASSSVNTGELFF	TGTGCCAGCAGTTCAGTGAACACCGGGGAGCTGTTTTTT
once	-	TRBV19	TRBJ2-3	CASSPAAPDTQYF	TGTGCCAGTAGTCCGGCGGCCCCAGATACGCAGTATTTT
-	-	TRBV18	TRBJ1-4	CASSPNRDEKLFF	TGTGCCAGCTCACCAAACAGGGATGAAAAACTGTTTTTT
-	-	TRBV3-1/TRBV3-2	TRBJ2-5	CASSPSITRETQYF	TGTGCCAGCAGCCCCTCTATCACCCGGGAGACCCAGTACTTC
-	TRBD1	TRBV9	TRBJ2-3	CASSENGQGTTDTQYF	TGTGCCAGCAGCGAGAATGGACAGGGGACCACAGATACGCAGTATTTT
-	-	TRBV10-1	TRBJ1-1	CASSEWSGTEAFF	TGCGCCAGCAGTGAATGGTCAGGGACTGAAGCTTTCTTT
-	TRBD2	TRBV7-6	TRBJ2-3	CASSLGLSGGTDTQYF	TGTGCCAGCAGCTTAGGTTTGAGCGGGGGCACAGATACGCAGTATTTT
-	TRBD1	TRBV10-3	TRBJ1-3	CAISDFGQGLDTVYF	TGTGCCATCAGTGACTTTGGACAGGGTCTAGACACCGTATATTTT
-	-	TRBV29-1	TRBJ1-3	CSFSAIGNTIYF	TGCAGCTTTAGTGCTATTGGAAACACCATATATTTT
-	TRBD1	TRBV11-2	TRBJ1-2	CASSLTGDDGYTF	TGTGCCAGCAGCTTAACAGGGGACGATGGCTACACCTTC
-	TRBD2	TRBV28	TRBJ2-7	CASSPSGTRPYEQYF	TGTGCCAGCAGTCCCTCCGGGACTAGGCCCTACGAGCAGTACTTC
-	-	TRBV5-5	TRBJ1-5	CASSQDQSTMYQPQHF	TGTGCCAGCAGCCAGGATCAGAGTACGATGTATCAGCCCCAGCATTTT
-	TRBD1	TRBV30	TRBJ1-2	CAWRARGQRGGYTF	TGTGCCTGGAGGGCCAGGGGGCAAAGGGGTGGCTACACCTTC
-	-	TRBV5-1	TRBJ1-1	CASSLAREGEAFF	TGCGCCAGCAGCTTGGCGAGGGAGGGTGAAGCTTTCTTT
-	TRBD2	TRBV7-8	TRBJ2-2	CASSLPAGTILTGELFF	TGTGCCAGCAGCCTTCCGGCGGGGACTATTCTCACCGGGGAGCTGTTTTTT
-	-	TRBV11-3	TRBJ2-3	CASSSNLRGDTQYF	TGTGCCAGCAGCTCAAACCTCCGGGGGGATACGCAGTATTTT
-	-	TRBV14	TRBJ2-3	CASSQFGGSYTDTQYF	TGTGCCAGCAGCCAATTCGGTGGGAGTTACACAGATACGCAGTATTTT
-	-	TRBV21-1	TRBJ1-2	CASSKGQIYGYTF	TGTGCCAGCAGCAAAGGTCAGATCTATGGCTACACCTTC
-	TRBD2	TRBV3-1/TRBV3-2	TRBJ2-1	CASSPGPAGGGSKEQFF	TGTGCCAGCAGCCCTGGCCCTGCGGGAGGAGGGTCAAAGGAGCAGTTCTTC
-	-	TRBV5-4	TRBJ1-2	CASSSPHAGEGGYTF	TGTGCCAGCAGCTCCCCTCACGCAGGGGAAGGCGGCTACACCTTC
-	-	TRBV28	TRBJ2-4	CASSRGTENIQYF	TGTGCCAGCAGCCGGGGGACAGAAAACATTCAGTACTTC
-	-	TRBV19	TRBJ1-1	CASDRTGMNTEAFF	TGTGCCAGTGATCGGACGGGGATGAACACTGAAGCTTTCTTT
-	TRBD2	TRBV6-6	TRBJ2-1	CASSSASGRAYEQFF	TGTGCCAGCAGTTCCGCTAGCGGGAGGGCCTATGAGCAGTTCTTC
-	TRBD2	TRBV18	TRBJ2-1	CASSSRTSGYNEQFF	TGTGCCAGCTCATCCCGGACTAGCGGCTACAATGAGCAGTTCTTC
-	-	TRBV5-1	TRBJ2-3	CASSLAGADTQYF	TGCGCCAGCAGCTTGGCCGGGGCAGATACGCAGTATTTT
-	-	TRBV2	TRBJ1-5	CASSALFNQPQHF	TGTGCCAGCAGTGCACTGTTCAATCAGCCCCAGCATTTT
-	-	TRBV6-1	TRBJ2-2	CASSDPGELFF	TGTGCCAGCAGTGACCCTGGGGAGCTGTTTTTT
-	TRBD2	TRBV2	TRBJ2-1	CASSDFLAGGRYNEQFF	TGTGCCAGCAGTGATTTCTTAGCGGGAGGGCGTTACAATGAGCAGTTCTTC
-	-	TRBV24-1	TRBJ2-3	CATSDPLLDTQYF	TGTGCCACCAGTGACCCACTCTTGGATACGCAGTATTTT
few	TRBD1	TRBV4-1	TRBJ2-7	CASSPEPGTDYEQYF	TGCGCCAGCAGCCCGGAGCCAGGGACAGATTACGAGCAGTACTTC
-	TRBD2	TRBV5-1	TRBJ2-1	CASSPGLAGINEQFF	TGCGCCAGCAGCCCAGGACTAGCGGGAATCAATGAGCAGTTCTTC
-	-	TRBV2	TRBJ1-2	CASSPGLNYGYTF	TGTGCCAGCAGCCCCGGACTAAACTATGGCTACACCTTC
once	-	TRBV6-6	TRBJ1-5	CATTWGQTNQPQHF	TGTGCCACCACATGGGGGCAGACCAATCAGCCCCAGCATTTT
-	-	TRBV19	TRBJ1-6	CASSMAGQMNSPLHF	TGTGCCAGTAGTATGGCTGGACAGATGAATTCACCCCTCCACTTT
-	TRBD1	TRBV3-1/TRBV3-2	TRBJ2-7	CASSRPGGDSYEQYF	TGTGCCAGCAGCCGACCAGGGGGAGATTCCTACGAGCAGTACTTC
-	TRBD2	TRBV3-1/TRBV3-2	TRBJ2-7	CASSFHLTSGKDF	TGTGCCAGCAGCTTCCACTTGACTAGCGGGAAGGACTTC
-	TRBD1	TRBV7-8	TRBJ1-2	CASSKQGAMGEGYTF	TGTGCCAGCAGCAAACAGGGGGCGATGGGAGAAGGCTACACCTTC
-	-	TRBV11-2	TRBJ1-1	CASSLDPLTVTEAFF	TGTGCCAGCAGCTTAGATCCATTGACAGTAACTGAAGCTTTCTTT
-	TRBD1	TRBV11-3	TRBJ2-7	CASSLSGGQGEQYF	TGTGCCAGCAGCTTATCAGGGGGTCAAGGGGAGCAGTACTTC
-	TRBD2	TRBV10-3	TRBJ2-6	CAISEEGGLAGSGANVLTF	TGTGCCATCAGTGAGGAAGGAGGACTAGCGGGCTCTGGGGCCAACGTCCTGACTTTC
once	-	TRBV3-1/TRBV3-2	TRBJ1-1	CASSQGRVRAEAFF	TGTGCCAGCAGCCAAGGGAGGGTGCGCGCTGAAGCTTTCTTT
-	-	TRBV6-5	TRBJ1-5	CASRGGNQPQHF	TGTGCCAGCAGGGGGGGGAATCAGCCCCAGCATTTT
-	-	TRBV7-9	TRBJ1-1	CASSQKGGGKVYTEAFF	TGTGCCAGCAGCCAGAAGGGAGGTGGAAAGGTGTACACTGAAGCTTTCTTT
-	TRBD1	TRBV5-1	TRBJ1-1	CASSLGGQLNTEAFF	TGCGCCAGCAGCTTGGGGGGACAGCTGAACACTGAAGCTTTCTTT
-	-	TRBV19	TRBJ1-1	CASSPLSGTEAFF	TGTGCCAGTAGTCCACTCTCGGGCACTGAAGCTTTCTTT